These 24 T cell receptor beta chains were all obtained from the same sample, sequenced in a study of human T cells and chemical hapten exposure. Time point in this sample: patch test 2, 6 weeks after DPC sensitization. Noted treatment: therapeutic diphenylcyclopropenone sensitization with weekly scalp DPC. Each CDR3 protein gets one entry after TCRdb re-called the RACE reads with MiXCR. The sample lists about 82,000 distinct CDR3 sequences, 6.6% seen once, with 1% to 1.5% in the top ten. The material was whole blood, obtained in connection with sensitization to the hapten diphenylcyclopropenone (DPC). Source of these receptors: a woman younger than 45 with alopecia areata. Some clones in this sample may be carry-over from other donors' samples.

This clonotype has a count of ten or more. The rearrangement links TRBV18 to TRBJ1-5, with D tentatively TRBD1 (6 bases). CDR3 length equals 15 residues. V was trimmed by 1 base and J by 0 bases, leaving 7 bases between them. The germline CDR1 and CDR2 sequences are KGHSH and LQKENI. CDR3 coding DNA: TGTGCCAGCTCACCACGACAGGATAGCAATCAGCCCCAGCATTTT. Translated: CASSPRQDSNQPQHF.

This clonotype was found many times. V is TRBV5-6 and J is TRBJ1-4; no clear D. The V end was cut by 3 bases, the J end by 6 bases, with 9 bases between. The CDR3 covers 13 residues. Germline-derived CDR1 and CDR2 are SGHDT and YYEEEE. The CDR3 region has the DNA TGTGCCAGCAGCTCGGATGGAGATGAAAAACTGTTTTTT. This gives the protein CASSSDGDEKLFF.

This clonotype turned up a few times. This chain connects TRBV5-6 to TRBJ1-1; 8 positions match TRBD1. Losses at the gene ends were 3 bases for V and 7 bases for J; bases not matched to a gene: 2. Germline V lookup: CDR1 SGHDT, CDR2 YYEEEE. There are 12 residues in the CDR3. CDR3 loop: CASSSGTGEAFF. For the CDR3, the DNA is TGTGCCAGCAGCTCGGGGACAGGTGAAGCTTTCTTT.

Many counts were recorded for this clonotype. The rearrangement links TRBV6-5 to TRBJ2-7, with D possibly matching TRBD2 (5 bases). The CDR3 consists of 12 residues. Germline-derived CDR1 and CDR2 are MNHEY and SVGAGI. The V and J ends lost 11 bases and 2 bases respectively, with 13 bases between them. CDR3 DNA: TGTGCCGCAGGACGGGATACCTACGAGCAGTACTTC. Protein: CAAGRDTYEQYF.

This clonotype was observed at least ten times. V usage is TRBV29-1 and J usage is TRBJ1-2; TRBD1 is a possible D gene (6 bases). The V gene lost 6 bases and the J gene lost 8 bases, with 31 bases spanning the gap. The length of the CDR3 is 17 residues. Germline V CDR1 and CDR2: SQVTM, ANQGSEA. CDR3 in amino acids: CSVLNVDSLGTLPGYTF. The CDR3 DNA reads as TGCAGCGTCCTAAACGTGGACAGTTTGGGTACCCTACCCGGCTACACCTTC.

V gene TRBV6-1 combines with J gene TRBJ2-3; TRBD1 or TRBD2 may be the D gene (5 bases each). This CDR3 region has 13 residues. Between the trimmed V and J ends, which lost 7 bases and 6 bases, there was a span of 14 bases. The germline V gene has CDR1 MNHNS and CDR2 SASEGT. CDR3 sequence (DNA): TGTGCCAGCACCGGGGACCACCGGGATACGCAGTATTTT. It is translated as CASTGDHRDTQYF.

The chain uses TRBV6-1 and TRBJ1-2, with 7 bases fitting TRBD1. Germline V gene lookup returns CDR1 MNHNS and CDR2 SASEGT. The V and J ends lost 2 bases and 6 bases, in that order; junction bases with no gene match: 6. This CDR3 comprises 14 residues. The CDR3 region is CASSERQGVDGYTF. Written as DNA, the CDR3 is TGTGCCAGCAGTGAACGGCAGGGGGTTGATGGCTACACCTTC.

This clonotype was counted at least ten times. The chain employs TRBV7-9 and TRBJ1-1; no clear D. The CDR3 consists of 16 residues. With 4 bases removed from V and 0 bases from J, the gap between germline ends came to 15 bases. Germline-derived CDR1 and CDR2 are SEHNR and FQNEAQ (reference sequence). The CDR3 DNA sequence: TGTGCCAGCAGCTACCCACGAACAAAGGTGAACACTGAAGCTTTCTTT. It yields the protein CASSYPRTKVNTEAFF.

Many counts were recorded for this clonotype. This chain links TRBV5-6 with TRBJ2-1, with D possibly called TRBD1 or TRBD2 (5 bases each). The V gene's germline CDR1 is SGHDT and CDR2 YYEEEE. The ends were cut back, 3 bases at V and 3 bases at J, with 10 bases in the middle. The length of the CDR3 is 14 residues. The CDR3 region is CASSWDGYYNEQFF. For the CDR3, the DNA is TGTGCCAGCAGCTGGGACGGGTACTACAATGAGCAGTTCTTC.

This clonotype was recorded at least ten times. The chain links TRBV4-2 to TRBJ2-3; 11 bases agree with TRBD2. CDR3 size: 15 residues. CDR1 and CDR2 (germline): LGHNA, YNFKEQ. V lost 4 bases to trimming and J lost 5 bases; unmatched junction nucleotides: 5. The CDR3 nucleotides are TGTGCCAGCAGCCTTAGCGGGGGGGCCCTAGATACGCAGTATTTT. Residues: CASSLSGGALDTQYF.

The sample holds many counts of this clonotype. V and J are TRBV7-9 and TRBJ2-1; 10 positions agree with TRBD2. V gave up 2 bases and J gave up 5 bases; unmatched junction bases: 6. Germline CDR1 SEHNR, CDR2 FQNEAQ (reference sequence). The CDR3 loop spans 16 amino acids. Here the CDR3 reads CASSLKSGGADNEQFF. The DNA of the CDR3 is TGTGCCAGCAGCTTAAAGAGCGGGGGGGCAGACAATGAGCAGTTCTTC.

This clonotype was detected a few times. The chain joins TRBV27 to TRBJ2-3, with D possibly being TRBD1 (6 bases). The CDR3 sequence is 13 residues long. Trimming removed 6 bases from V and 6 bases from J, with 13 bases in between. CDR1 and CDR2 from the germline V gene are MNHEY and SMNVEV (reference sequence). The CDR3, as DNA: TGTGCCAGCAGCTCTACAGGGCCCGATACGCAGTATTTT. This sequence encodes CASSSTGPDTQYF.

The table lists this clonotype with many counts. The rearrangement uses TRBV6-5 and TRBJ2-7; D remains unclear. V was cut by 6 bases and J by 0 bases, with 6 bases left in between. Germline V gives CDR1 MNHEY, CDR2 SVGAGI. The CDR3 spans 12 residues. CDR3 sequence reads: CASRVSSYEQYF. For the CDR3, the DNA is TGTGCCAGCAGGGTTAGCTCCTACGAGCAGTACTTC.

The chain is built from TRBV12-3 or TRBV12-4 and TRBJ2-1; 14 positions match TRBD2. The V and J ends lost 5 bases and 0 bases, in that order; junction bases with no gene match: 3. This CDR3 is built from 17 residues. DNA for the CDR3: TGTGCCAGCAGTCCCGGACTAGCGGGGGGCTCCTACAATGAGCAGTTCTTC. This encodes CASSPGLAGGSYNEQFF.

The table lists this clonotype with a few counts. The chain is built from TRBV5-1 and TRBJ1-2; possible D gene TRBD1, 5 bases. Germline values: CDR1 SGHRS, CDR2 YFSETQ. CDR3 length: 15 amino acids. Trimming left V 4 bases short and J 5 bases short, with 18 bases between. CDR3 sequence (DNA): TGCGCCAGCAGCCTCCCGCTGACAGATGGTTATGGCTACACCTTC. Amino acid sequence: CASSLPLTDGYGYTF.

This clonotype occurred many times. The rearrangement joins TRBV2 to TRBJ2-3, with no clear D. CDR1 and CDR2 from the germline V gene are SNHLY and FYNNEI. Trimming stripped 6 bases from V and 0 bases from J, with 7 bases between. This CDR3 has 13 residues. The CDR3 bases are TGTGCCAGCAGAGACTCTAGCACAGATACGCAGTATTTT. Encoded protein: CASRDSSTDTQYF.

The chain combines TRBV29-1 with TRBJ1-1; no firm D call. The CDR3 covers 15 residues. Trimming took off 6 bases at V and 0 bases at J, with 17 bases between the two ends. Germline CDR1 SQVTM, CDR2 ANQGSEA. CDR3 nucleotide sequence: TGCAGCGTCACTTTGAGGGCTGCAATGAACACTGAAGCTTTCTTT. It translates to CSVTLRAAMNTEAFF.

The V gene is TRBV11-2, the J gene TRBJ1-1, with D maybe TRBD1 (6 bases). The germline gives CDR1 SGHAT, CDR2 FQNNGV. The ends were cut back, 0 bases at V and 4 bases at J, with 12 bases in the middle. The CDR3 totals 15 residues. The CDR3 reads CASSLEGAKSTEAFF. The CDR3, as DNA: TGTGCCAGCAGCTTAGAGGGGGCTAAAAGCACTGAAGCTTTCTTT.

This rearrangement joins TRBV5-1 to TRBJ1-3; 8 nucleotides align to TRBD1. The CDR3 loop spans 16 amino acids. V lost 1 base, J lost 0 bases, and 3 bases stayed unmatched. The germline V gene encodes CDR1 SGHRS and CDR2 YFSETQ. The CDR3 region is CASSLQGAYSGNTIYF. The CDR3 nucleotides are TGCGCCAGCAGCTTGCAGGGGGCCTACTCTGGAAACACCATATATTTT. The variable domain in full, with the rest retrieved from reference TRBV5-1 and TRBJ1-3, is KAGVTQTPRYLIKTRGQQVTLSCSPISGHRSVSWYQQTPGQGLQFLFEYFSETQRNKGNFPGRFSGRQFSNSRSEMNVSTLELGDSALYLCASSLQGAYSGNTIYFGEGSWLTVV.

A few counts support this clonotype. V is TRBV14 and J is TRBJ2-1, with a possible D match to TRBD1 (7 bases). Germline-derived CDR1 and CDR2 are SGHDN and FVKESK. V shed 4 bases and J shed 2 bases, with 12 bases lying between them. The CDR3 is 15 residues long. CDR3 sequence reads: CASSPRDRAYNEQFF. CDR3 coding DNA: TGTGCCAGCAGCCCGCGGGACAGAGCCTACAATGAGCAGTTCTTC.

This clonotype was recorded many times. The chain has TRBV7-2 and TRBJ2-7; D not certain. The V end was cut by 3 bases, the J end by 2 bases, with 8 bases between. The CDR3 contains 13 residues. Germline assignment: CDR1 SGHTA and CDR2 FQGNSA. CDR3 coding DNA: TGTGCCAGCAGCTTTTCCGGACCCTACGAGCAGTACTTC. Translating gives CASSFSGPYEQYF.

In this sample, this clonotype turned up many times. The J gene is TRBJ2-3, the V gene TRBV5-1; 10 bases agree with TRBD2. This CDR3 is 18 amino acids long. With V trimmed by 6 bases and J by 2 bases, 15 bases remained unmatched. Germline loops: CDR1 SGHRS, CDR2 YFSETQ. The CDR3 sequence: CASTPGPAGGGHTDTQYF. The CDR3, as DNA: TGCGCCAGCACCCCCGGGCCAGCGGGGGGGGGCCACACAGATACGCAGTATTTT.

This clonotype has ten or more counts. This sequence joins TRBV6-1 and TRBJ1-2; D gene ambiguous. V was shortened by 1 base and J by 6 bases, with 12 bases between the two germline ends. Germline V gene data show CDR1 as MNHNS and CDR2 as SASEGT. This CDR3 region has 14 residues. CDR3 loop: CASSEGWDLDGYTF. In nucleotides, the CDR3 is TGTGCCAGCAGTGAAGGGTGGGATTTGGATGGCTACACCTTC.

This clonotype was seen at least ten times. The gene calls are TRBV20-1 and TRBJ1-3, with D possibly TRBD1 on 5 matching bases. Deletions cut 3 bases from V and 5 bases from J, with 11 bases between. The germline V gene encodes CDR1 DFQATT and CDR2 SNEGSKA (reference sequence). The CDR3 contains 13 residues. CDR3 DNA sequence: TGCAGTGCTAGCGTCAGGGAGAGAAACACCATATATTTT. It yields the protein CSASVRERNTIYF.